The clone carrying this TCR beta chain was detected only a few times. Time point reported: peripheral blood 6 weeks after treatment start. This sample is drawn from a study of PD-L1 blockade in urothelial cancer. Study-wide background: Once treatment had started, blood was analyzed at 3 weeks (second dose) and again at 6 weeks.

This CDR3 contains 15 residues. Per the germline V gene, CDR1 is SNHLY and CDR2 is FYNNEI. The V gene lost 4 bases and the J gene lost 5 bases, with 14 bases spanning the gap. Sequenced by immunoSEQ multiplex PCR; TCRdb stores in-frame clones only, minus some. The top ten hold roughly 2.7% of the sample, which has around 40,000 clones, about 85% seen once. This sequence was found in a man between 65 and 85 years old with urothelial cancer. The chain combines TRBV2 with TRBJ1-4; TRBD1 might be the D (5 bases). This sample comprised PBMCs, obtained around atezolizumab (anti-PD-L1) treatment. CDR3 region: CASSVQGWANEKLFF. The DNA of the CDR3 is TGTGCCAGCAGTGTTCAGGGATGGGCGAATGAAAAACTGTTTTTT.